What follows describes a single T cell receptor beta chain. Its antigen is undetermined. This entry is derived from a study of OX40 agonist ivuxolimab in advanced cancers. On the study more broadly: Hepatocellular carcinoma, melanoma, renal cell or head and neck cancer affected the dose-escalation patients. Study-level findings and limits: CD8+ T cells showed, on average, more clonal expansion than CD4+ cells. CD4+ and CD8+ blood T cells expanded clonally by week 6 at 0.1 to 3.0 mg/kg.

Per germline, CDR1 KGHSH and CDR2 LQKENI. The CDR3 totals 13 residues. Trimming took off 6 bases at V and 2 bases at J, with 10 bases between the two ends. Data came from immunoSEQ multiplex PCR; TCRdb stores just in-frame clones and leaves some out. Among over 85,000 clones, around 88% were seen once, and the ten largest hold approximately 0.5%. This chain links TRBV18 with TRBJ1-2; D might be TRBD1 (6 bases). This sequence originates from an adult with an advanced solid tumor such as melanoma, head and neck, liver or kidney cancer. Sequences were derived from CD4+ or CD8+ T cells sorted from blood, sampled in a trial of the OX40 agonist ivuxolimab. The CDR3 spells CASSKDSNYGYTF. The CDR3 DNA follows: TGTGCCAGCTCCAAGGACAGCAACTATGGCTACACCTTC.